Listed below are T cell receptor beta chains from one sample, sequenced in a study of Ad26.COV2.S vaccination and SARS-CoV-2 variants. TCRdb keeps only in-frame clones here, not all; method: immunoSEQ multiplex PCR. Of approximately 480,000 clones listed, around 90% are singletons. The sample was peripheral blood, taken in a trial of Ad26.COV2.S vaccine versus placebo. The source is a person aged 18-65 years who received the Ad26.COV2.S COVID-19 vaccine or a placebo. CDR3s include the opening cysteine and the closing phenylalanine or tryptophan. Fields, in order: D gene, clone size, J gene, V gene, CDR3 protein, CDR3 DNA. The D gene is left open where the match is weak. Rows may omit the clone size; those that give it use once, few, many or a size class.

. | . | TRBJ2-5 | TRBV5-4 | CASSLDRYRRETQYF | TGTGCCAGCAGCTTGGACAGGTACCGGAGGGAGACCCAGTACTTC
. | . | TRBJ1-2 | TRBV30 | CAWSPLATNYGYTF | TGTGCCTGGAGTCCCCTCGCCACCAACTATGGCTACACCTTC
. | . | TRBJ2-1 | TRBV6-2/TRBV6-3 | CASSPSLREQFF | TGTGCCAGCAGTCCCTCGTTGCGGGAGCAGTTCTTC
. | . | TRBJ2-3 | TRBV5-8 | CASSPNIDREPGTDTQYF | TGTGCCAGCAGCCCCAACATCGATCGGGAACCTGGTACAGATACGCAGTATTTT
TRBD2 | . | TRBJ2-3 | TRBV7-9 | CASSLAGSGRAADTQYF | TGTGCCAGCAGCTTAGCAGGTAGCGGGAGGGCCGCAGATACGCAGTATTTT
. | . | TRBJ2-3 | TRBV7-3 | CASSLGAGTGDTQYF | TGTGCCAGCAGCTTAGGTGCGGGAACGGGGGATACGCAGTATTTT
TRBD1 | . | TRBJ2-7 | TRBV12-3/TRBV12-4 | CASRGTVRYEQYF | TGTGCCAGCAGGGGGACAGTCCGCTACGAGCAGTACTTC
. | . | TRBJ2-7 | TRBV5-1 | CASSLAGSYEQYF | TGCGCCAGCAGCTTGGCAGGTTCCTACGAGCAGTACTTC
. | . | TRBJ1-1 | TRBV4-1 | CASSQDYAKGTFF | TGCGCCAGCAGCCAAGATTATGCAAAGGGAACTTTCTTT
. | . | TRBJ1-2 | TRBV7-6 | CASSLAANYGYTF | TGTGCCAGCAGCTTAGCTGCGAACTATGGCTACACCTTC
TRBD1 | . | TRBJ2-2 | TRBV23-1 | CASSRDRVDVGELFF | TGCGCCAGCAGTCGGGACAGGGTAGACGTCGGGGAGCTGTTTTTT
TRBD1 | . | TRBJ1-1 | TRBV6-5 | CASGARGGRNTEAFF | TGTGCCAGCGGCGCCAGGGGGGGGCGGAACACTGAAGCTTTCTTT
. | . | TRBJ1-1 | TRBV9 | CASSVDSWGTEAFF | TGTGCCAGCAGCGTAGATTCTTGGGGGACTGAAGCTTTCTTT
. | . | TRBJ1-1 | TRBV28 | CASSAPGPEAFF | TGTGCCAGCAGTGCCCCCGGGCCTGAAGCTTTCTTT
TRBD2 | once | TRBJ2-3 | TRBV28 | CASSLLGTSGPLGSTDTQYF | TGTGCCAGCAGTTTATTGGGGACTAGCGGGCCACTCGGGAGCACAGATACGCAGTATTTT
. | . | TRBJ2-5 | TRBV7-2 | CASSLFGTAETQYF | TGTGCCAGCAGCTTATTTGGGACCGCGGAGACCCAGTACTTC
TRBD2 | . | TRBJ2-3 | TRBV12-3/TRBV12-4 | CASSTGLADTQYF | TGTGCCAGCAGTACGGGACTAGCGGATACGCAGTATTTT
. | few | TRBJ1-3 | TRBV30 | CAYRELNTIYF | TGTGCCTACAGGGAATTAAACACCATATATTTT
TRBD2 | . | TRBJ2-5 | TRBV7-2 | CASSLRTSGRVETQYF | TGTGCCAGCAGCTTGAGGACTAGCGGGAGGGTGGAGACCCAGTACTTC
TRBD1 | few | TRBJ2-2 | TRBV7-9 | CASSSGGTGELFF | TGTGCCAGCAGCTCAGGGGGCACCGGGGAGCTGTTTTTT
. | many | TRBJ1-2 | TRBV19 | CASTDGMAWGYTF | TGTGCCAGTACAGACGGGATGGCGTGGGGCTACACCTTC
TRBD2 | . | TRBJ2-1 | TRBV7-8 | CASSHLTSGRRNEQFF | TGTGCCAGCAGCCACCTGACTAGCGGGAGAAGAAATGAGCAGTTCTTC
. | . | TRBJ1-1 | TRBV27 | CASSLWQGREAFF | TGTGCCAGCAGTTTATGGCAGGGTAGGGAAGCTTTCTTT
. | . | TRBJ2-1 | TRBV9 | CASSVVESSYNEQFF | TGTGCCAGCAGCGTAGTTGAAAGCTCCTACAATGAGCAGTTCTTC
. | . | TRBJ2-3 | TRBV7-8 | CASSSWTSGTDTQYF | TGTGCCAGCAGCTCCTGGACCAGCGGCACAGATACGCAGTATTTT
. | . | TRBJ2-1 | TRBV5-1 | CATSSKTYNEQFF | TGCGCCACATCCTCCAAGACTTACAATGAGCAGTTCTTC
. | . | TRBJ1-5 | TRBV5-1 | CASSFDGGYQPQHF | TGCGCCAGCAGCTTCGATGGGGGGTATCAGCCCCAGCATTTT
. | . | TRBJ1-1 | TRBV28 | CASSPGGGHEAFF | TGTGCCAGCAGCCCCGGGGGAGGACATGAAGCTTTCTTT
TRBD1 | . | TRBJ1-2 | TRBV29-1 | CSVAGLGQNYGYTF | TGCAGCGTTGCCGGCCTGGGACAGAACTATGGCTACACCTTC
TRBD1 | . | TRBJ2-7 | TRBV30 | CAWSTRLGTGAYEQYF | TGTGCCTGGAGTACCCGTCTCGGGACAGGGGCCTACGAGCAGTACTTC
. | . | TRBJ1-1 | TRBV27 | CASSLSRTEAFF | TGTGCCAGCAGTTTATCTCGCACTGAAGCTTTCTTT
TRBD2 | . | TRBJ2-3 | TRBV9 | CASSAVAGTSTDTQYF | TGTGCCAGCAGCGCCGTAGCGGGAACAAGCACAGATACGCAGTATTTT
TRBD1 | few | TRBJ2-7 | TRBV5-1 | CASSTTGTGNEQYF | TGCGCCAGCAGCACTACCGGGACAGGGAACGAGCAGTACTTC
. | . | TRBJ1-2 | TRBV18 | CASSPGVTIGYTF | TGTGCCAGCTCACCAGGGGTCACGATCGGCTACACCTTC
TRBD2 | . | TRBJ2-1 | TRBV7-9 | CASSFRGRADNEQFF | TGTGCCAGCAGCTTCCGCGGGAGGGCCGACAATGAGCAGTTCTTC
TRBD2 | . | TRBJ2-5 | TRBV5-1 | CASSPGGRETQYF | TGCGCCAGCTCCCCGGGGGGTCGGGAGACCCAGTACTTC
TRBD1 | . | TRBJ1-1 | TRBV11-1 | CASSPTGVGTEAFF | TGTGCCAGCAGCCCTACAGGGGTTGGCACTGAAGCTTTCTTT
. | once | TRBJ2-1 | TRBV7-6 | CASSPGLTEQFF | TGTGCCAGCAGCCCCGGGTTAACGGAGCAGTTCTTC
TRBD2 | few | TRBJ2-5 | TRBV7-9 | CASSFGLAGGETQYF | TGTGCCAGCAGCTTTGGGCTAGCGGGAGGAGAGACCCAGTACTTC
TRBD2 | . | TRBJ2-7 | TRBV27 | CASSYRTSGNEQYF | TGTGCCAGCAGTTACCGGACTAGCGGGAACGAGCAGTACTTC
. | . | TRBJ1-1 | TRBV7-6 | CASSEGGRQAFF | TGTGCCAGCAGCGAAGGGGGTCGACAAGCTTTCTTT